Below, one T cell receptor beta chain is given with its context. Its antigen is currently unknown. The CDR3 is 14 amino acids. After removal of 7 bases from V and 5 bases from J, the junction contained 2 bases not matched to a gene. Germline V lookup: CDR1 MNHEY, CDR2 SVGAGI. This entry comes from a study of cytomegalovirus exposure and HLA in healthy donors. Across the whole study: Clustering assigned about 79% of the approximately 400 genotyped donors to the Caucasian-associated ancestry cluster. Findings and caveats of the study: Later work found most CMV-associated TCR beta chains apparently HLA-restricted. Indistinguishability led to the exclusion of some V segments, TRBV6-2 and TRBV6-3 included. TCR beta V segments were, for the most part, productive about 87% or about 30% of the time in an earlier analysis.

The primer mix had 60 Vbeta and 13 Jbeta primers. TCRdb keeps only in-frame clones here, not all; method: immunoSEQ multiplex PCR. Of 85,000 to 100,000 clones listed, 84% are singletons. The receptor was isolated from a woman under 30 in good health and CMV-seropositive. What was sequenced was PBMCs. This chain joins TRBV6-5 and TRBJ2-2, with 12 nucleotides matching TRBD2. CDR3 nucleotides: TGTGCCAGCAACCTAGCGGGGGGGACCGGGGAGCTGTTTTTT. It codes for CASNLAGGTGELFF.